Presented here are 16 T cell receptor beta chains from one specimen sequenced in a study of blood T cell repertoires in COVID-19. The repertoire was sequenced with immunoSEQ multiplex PCR; TCRdb's copy has only in-frame clones and lacks some. Found here are some 100,000 clones, approximately 93% of them singletons; the top ten hold about 0.89%. The sample was peripheral blood. These receptors were collected from a man in his 60s with acute or convalescent COVID-19.

This clone was recorded once. The chain joins TRBV27 to TRBJ1-1, with unresolved D. V was pared by 2 bases and J by 1 base, with 11 bases between. Germline CDR1 is MNHEY and CDR2 is SMNVEV (reference sequence). The CDR3 covers 15 residues. The CDR3 sequence is CASSLIWAGNTEAFF. The DNA of the CDR3 is TGTGCCAGCAGTTTAATTTGGGCGGGGAACACTGAAGCTTTCTTT.

Only one count was recorded for this clone. The J gene is TRBJ2-5, the V gene TRBV21-1; the DNA was not used to check the table's D call, TRBD2. TRBV21-1 is a documented pseudogene. The CDR3 has 17 residues. The CDR3 loop is CASRPGNRIPIQETQYF. CDR3 sequence (DNA): TGTGCCAGCAGGCCGGGAAATAGGATTCCAATTCAAGAGACCCAGTACTTC.

This chain uses TRBV7-9 with TRBJ2-7, with TRBD2 identical over 7 bases. V was pared by 3 bases and J by 5 bases, with 13 bases of the junction left unmatched. The CDR3 length is 16 residues. CDR1 and CDR2 from the germline V gene are SEHNR and FQNEAQ (reference sequence). CDR3 DNA: TGTGCCAGCAGCTTCCTAGGTGGCGGGAGCTCACACGAGCAGTACTTC. Encoded protein: CASSFLGGGSSHEQYF.

The chain couples TRBV5-1 to TRBJ1-1, with D perhaps TRBD1 (6 bases). Per germline, CDR1 SGHRS and CDR2 YFSETQ. This CDR3 spans 12 amino acids. V lost 2 bases and J lost 5, with 7 bases in between. CDR3 sequence: CASSFTGTEAFF. CDR3 DNA sequence: TGCGCCAGCAGCTTTACAGGGACTGAAGCTTTCTTT.

The chain links TRBV5-4 to TRBJ1-2; D is uncertain. Germline CDR1 reads SGHNT; CDR2 reads YYREEE (reference sequence). The CDR3 extends over 13 amino acids. Deletions cut 1 base from V and 1 base from J, with 5 bases between. CDR3 in amino acids: CASSLRVNYGYTF. As DNA, the CDR3 is TGTGCCAGCAGCTTGCGCGTTAACTATGGCTACACCTTC. The full variable domain, completed using reference TRBV5-4 and TRBJ1-2, is ETGVTQSPTHLIKTRGQQVTLRCSSQSGHNTVSWYQQALGQGPQFIFQYYREEENGRGNFPPRFSGLQFPNYSSELNVNALELDDSALYLCASSLRVNYGYTFGSGTRLTVV.

This clone came up a few times. CDR3 nucleotide sequence: TGTGCCAGCAGTTTCTGGACAGGAGCCTACGAGCAGTACTTC. This gives the protein CASSFWTGAYEQYF. The genes are TRBV2 and TRBJ2-7, with TRBD1 identical over 7 bases. CDR3 length equals 14 residues. Germline trimming cut 5 bases from V and 2 bases from J; bases unmatched to any gene: 6. Looked up from germline, CDR1 is SNHLY and CDR2 is FYNNEI.

The V call is TRBV14, the J call TRBJ2-7; 9 bases fit TRBD2. Germline V CDR1 and CDR2: SGHDN, FVKESK. After removal of 2 bases from V and 11 bases from J, the junction contained 7 bases not matched to a gene. The CDR3 covers 13 residues. The CDR3 spells CASSQTGLAREYF. In DNA form, the CDR3 reads TGTGCCAGCAGCCAAACGGGACTAGCTAGAGAGTACTTC.

V usage is TRBV13 and J usage is TRBJ2-2; no clear D. Germline values: CDR1 PRHDT, CDR2 FYEKMQ (reference sequence). Trimming removed 2 bases at V and 3 bases at J, with 7 bases between. There are 14 residues in the CDR3. CDR3 protein: CASSLTLYTGELFF. The CDR3 DNA reads as TGTGCCAGCAGCTTAACCCTATACACCGGGGAGCTGTTTTTT.

The chain combines TRBV28 with TRBJ1-1, with TRBD1 as a possible D gene (5 bases). The length of the CDR3 is 15 residues. Trimming cost V 5 bases and J 3 bases, with 16 bases left between them. CDR1 and CDR2 from the germline V gene are MDHEN and SYDVKM. This CDR3 is CASSRITGGYTEAFF. For the CDR3, the DNA is TGTGCCAGCAGTCGTATAACGGGGGGGTACACTGAAGCTTTCTTT.

This chain connects TRBV2 to TRBJ2-3; D gene unclear. Trimming removed 3 bases at V and 1 base at J, with 8 bases between. The germline V gene has CDR1 SNHLY and CDR2 FYNNEI. The CDR3 covers 14 residues. CDR3 bases: TGTGCCAGCAGTGATGGGCTGGGCACAGATACGCAGTATTTT. This encodes CASSDGLGTDTQYF.

This clone came up once. The J gene is TRBJ2-5, the V gene TRBV21-1; whether TRBD1, the table's D call, matches the DNA was not checked. TRBV21-1 is annotated as a pseudogene. The CDR3 runs to 15 residues. The CDR3 sequence: CASRLRGQGLGTQYF. CDR3 DNA sequence: TGTGCCAGCCGACTACGGGGACAGGGGTTAGGGACCCAGTACTTC.

The V gene is TRBV12-3 or TRBV12-4, the J gene TRBJ2-1; D gene uncertain. V gave up 3 bases and J gave up 7 bases, with 4 bases separating them. This CDR3 has 11 amino acids. The DNA of the CDR3 is TGTGCCAGCAGTTTCCAAAATGAGCAGTTCTTC. The encoded protein is CASSFQNEQFF.

CDR3 DNA: TGTGCCAGCAGTGCCCTGGACAGGGGGCGCAATCAGCCCCAGCATTTT. Protein sequence: CASSALDRGRNQPQHF. The V and J genes are TRBV6-1 and TRBJ1-5, with TRBD1 identical over 11 bases. The CDR3 runs 16 residues. Unmatched junction bases numbered 4, after V lost 4 bases and J lost 2 bases. Germline CDR1 is MNHNS and CDR2 is SASEGT.

The V and J genes are TRBV29-1 and TRBJ2-3, with a tentative D call TRBD1 (8 bases). Trimming pared 8 bases from V and 0 bases from J, leaving 15 bases between. This CDR3 is 14 amino acids long. Germline-derived CDR1 and CDR2 are SQVTM and ANQGSEA. CDR3 nucleotides: TGCAGCACAGGGGGGCGGGGGAGCACAGATACGCAGTATTTT. This sequence encodes CSTGGRGSTDTQYF.

V usage is TRBV7-3 and J usage is TRBJ2-5; D gene unclear. The V and J ends lost 1 base and 4 bases respectively, with 10 bases between them. This CDR3 comprises 14 residues. CDR1 and CDR2 from the germline V gene are SGHTA and FQGTGA. CDR3 DNA sequence: TGTGCCAGCAGCTTAAACGGAGTGAGAGAGACCCAGTACTTC. Translated, it gives CASSLNGVRETQYF. The variable domain in full, with the rest retrieved from reference TRBV7-3 and TRBJ2-5, is GAGVSQTPSNKVTEKGKYVELRCDPISGHTALYWYRQSLGQGPEFLIYFQGTGAADDSGLPNDRFFAVRPEGSVSTLKIQRTERGDSAVYLCASSLNGVRETQYFGPGTRLLVL.

This clone was seen only a few times. The chain couples TRBV25-1 to TRBJ1-4; D is unresolved. The V and J ends lost 3 bases and 7 bases respectively, with 12 bases between them. Germline values: CDR1 MGHDK, CDR2 SYGVNS. The CDR3 sequence is 14 residues long. The CDR3 region has the DNA TGTGCCAGCAGTGATTCGGGTGAGGGTGAAAAACTGTTTTTT. It codes for CASSDSGEGEKLFF.